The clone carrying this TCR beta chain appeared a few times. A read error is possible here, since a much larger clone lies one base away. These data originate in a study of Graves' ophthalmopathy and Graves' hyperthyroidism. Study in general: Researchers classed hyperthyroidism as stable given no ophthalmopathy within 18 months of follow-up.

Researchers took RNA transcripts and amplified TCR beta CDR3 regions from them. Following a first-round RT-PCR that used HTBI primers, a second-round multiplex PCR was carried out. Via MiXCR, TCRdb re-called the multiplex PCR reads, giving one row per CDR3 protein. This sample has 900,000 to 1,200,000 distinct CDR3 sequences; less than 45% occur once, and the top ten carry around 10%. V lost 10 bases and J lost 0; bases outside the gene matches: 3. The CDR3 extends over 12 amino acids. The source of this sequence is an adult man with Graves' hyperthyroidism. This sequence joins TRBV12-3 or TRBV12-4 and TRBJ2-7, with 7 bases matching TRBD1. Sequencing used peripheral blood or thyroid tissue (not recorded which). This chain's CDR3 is CATGTVSYEQYF. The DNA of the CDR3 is TGTGCCACCGGGACAGTCTCCTACGAGCAGTACTTC.